This entry describes one TCR beta chain. Its antigen is not known. RNA extraction and reverse transcription yielded cDNA as sequencing template. The protocol was immunoSEQ multiplex PCR, while the TCRdb copy is restricted to in-frame clones and leaves out a portion. The table includes some 130,000 clones, about 47% detected once. Specimens obtained from alopecia areata patients comprised lesional scalp punch biopsies and peripheral blood. Using a FACSAria, the CD4+ and CD8+ T cells were sorted from the PBMCs. This entry comes from a study of CD8+ T cells in alopecia areata. Study-wide results and caveats: Sequencing of scalp samples also includes resident alphabeta T cells from normal skin.

Between the trimmed V and J ends, which lost 0 bases and 5 bases, there was a span of 8 bases. Germline CDR1 is SGHRS and CDR2 is YFSETQ. CDR3 length equals 13 residues. This TCR was sampled from a human donor with alopecia areata. The sample here was CD8+ T cells sorted from blood, taken at week 0. The rearrangement uses TRBV5-1 and TRBJ1-1; D unclear. The CDR3 sequence is CASSLAEQTEAFF. DNA for the CDR3: TGCGCCAGCAGCTTGGCAGAACAGACTGAAGCTTTCTTT.